Reported below is one T cell receptor (beta chain). Its antigen is still unknown. The data are from a study of T-cell reconstitution after alpha-beta-depleted transplantation in children. Study conclusions and caveats: One year after transplant, T-cell counts and diversity came mostly from newly produced T cells.

Unique molecular identifiers tagged the TCRbeta library. In TCRdb, the PCR reads were re-called with MiXCR into one record per CDR3 protein. Of just over 950,000 distinct CDR3 sequences listed, roughly 31% are singletons. Trimming left V 4 bases short and J 1 base short, with 11 bases between. Germline V CDR1 and CDR2: SGHKS, YYEKEE (reference sequence). The length of the CDR3 is 14 residues. This sequence joins TRBV5-5 and TRBJ1-1; tentative D call: TRBD1 (5 bases). The receptor comes from a boy in the first two years of life who had a stem cell transplant for SCID, so the T cells may come from the graft donor. The sequenced sample was PBMCs, mostly from graft donor cells, obtained 360 days after TCRalphabeta/CD19-depleted stem cell transplant. The CDR3 here is CASSEMGGNTEAFF. The CDR3 DNA is TGTGCCAGCAGCGAAATGGGGGGGAACACTGAAGCTTTCTTT.